What follows are 30 T cell receptor beta chains derived from one specimen sequenced in a study of T cells in Graves' hyperthyroidism and ophthalmopathy. The TCR beta CDR3 regions underwent amplification using RNA transcripts as the source. Primed by the HTBI set, a first-round RT-PCR was run on the TCR CDR3. Each CDR3 protein is one row after TCRdb ran MiXCR on the multiplex PCR reads. The repertoire holds 300,000 to 350,000 distinct CDR3 sequences, with over 15% as singletons. The sample consisted of blood. The receptors stem from a woman aged 45-59 years with Graves' hyperthyroidism.

The chain has TRBV7-9 and TRBJ1-5; TRBD1 matches at 12 bases. CDR3 length: 14 residues. Losses at the gene ends were 4 bases for V and 7 bases for J; bases not matched to a gene: 2. Germline CDR1 reads SEHNR; CDR2 reads FQNEAQ (reference sequence). The CDR3 protein is CASSSGTGGQPQHF. DNA for the CDR3: TGTGCCAGCAGCTCCGGGACAGGGGGCCAGCCCCAGCATTTT.

The chain has TRBV6-2 or TRBV6-3 and TRBJ2-7; TRBD1 matches 7 bases. Germline CDR1 is MNHEY and CDR2 is SVGEGT. V trimming: 6 bases; J trimming: 2 bases; junction bases outside the gene matches: 7. The CDR3 loop spans 14 amino acids. In DNA form, the CDR3 reads TGTGCCAGCAGCGGGACAGTTCCGCCCTACGAGCAGTACTTC. It codes for CASSGTVPPYEQYF.

This clonotype was detected many times. The chain is built from TRBV5-6 and TRBJ1-1, with TRBD1 identical over 7 bases. The CDR3 length is 16 residues. The V gene's germline CDR1 is SGHDT and CDR2 YYEEEE. With 0 bases clipped from V and 6 bases from J, the junction kept 11 bases outside the gene matches. The chain's CDR3 is CASSLGGTGEIAEAFF. In DNA form, the CDR3 reads TGTGCCAGCAGCTTGGGAGGTACAGGGGAGATCGCTGAAGCTTTCTTT.

This clonotype was seen repeatedly, ten times or more. An end of the junction differs from the germline gene, which may be a read error. The chain is built from TRBV5-1 and TRBJ2-2; D is unresolved. Looked up from germline, CDR1 is SGHRS and CDR2 is YFSETQ. The CDR3 covers 14 residues. The CDR3 region has the DNA TGCGCCAGCAGTTTGGACGGAAACACCGGGGAGCTGTTTTTT. This gives the protein CASSLDGNTGELFF.

This clonotype showed up many times. The chain couples TRBV7-9 to TRBJ2-5; the D gene is possibly TRBD1 (5 bases). Germline loops: CDR1 SEHNR, CDR2 FQNEAQ (reference sequence). The V end was cut by 6 bases, the J end by 1 base, with 12 bases between. The CDR3 runs to 14 residues. CDR3 residues: CASSFADSQETQYF. For the CDR3, the DNA is TGTGCCAGCAGTTTTGCTGACAGCCAAGAGACCCAGTACTTC.

A few counts support this clonotype. This sequence joins TRBV7-3 and TRBJ2-1, with D uncertain. Looked up from germline, CDR1 is SGHTA and CDR2 is FQGTGA. The CDR3 runs to 17 residues. V was cut by 1 base and J by 0 bases, with 13 bases left in between. CDR3 sequence: CASSLRATVSSYNEQFF. Here the CDR3 DNA reads TGTGCCAGCAGCTTAAGGGCCACGGTTTCCTCCTACAATGAGCAGTTCTTC.

This clonotype was counted many times. The chain links TRBV12-3 or TRBV12-4 to TRBJ1-5, with a weak D call TRBD1 (6 bases). With 8 bases removed from V and 5 bases from J, the gap between germline ends came to 16 bases. The CDR3 is 14 residues long. The CDR3 region is CASWIQGHDQPQHF. In nucleotides, the CDR3 is TGTGCCAGCTGGATACAGGGACACGATCAGCCCCAGCATTTT.

This clonotype was seen at least ten times. This chain joins TRBV28 and TRBJ2-7; D remains ambiguous. CDR3 length: 13 amino acids. The germline gives CDR1 MDHEN, CDR2 SYDVKM. V lost 1 base and J lost 1, with 5 bases in between. The CDR3 loop is CASSLSPSYEQYF. CDR3 in DNA: TGTGCCAGCAGTTTATCCCCGTCCTACGAGCAGTACTTC.

This clonotype was seen only a few times. The conserved phenylalanine or tryptophan normally closing the CDR3 is absent here, so this likely arose from a read error. The chain carries TRBV6-1 and TRBJ1-1; 7 bases map to TRBD1. Germline trimming cut 6 bases from V and 2 bases from J; bases unmatched to any gene: 6. This CDR3 is built from 14 residues. CDR1 and CDR2 from the germline V gene are MNHNS and SASEGT. As DNA, the CDR3 is TGTGCCAGCAGCGGACAGGAATTAAACACTGAAGCTTTCCTT. Its protein product is CASSGQELNTEAFL.

V gene TRBV10-3 combines with J gene TRBJ2-7; tentatively, D is TRBD1 or TRBD2 (5 bases each). The CDR3 consists of 16 residues. Trimming stripped 3 bases from V and 1 base from J, with 16 bases between. Germline CDR1 and CDR2: ENHRY and SYGVKD. Here the CDR3 DNA reads TGTGCCATCAGTGACACGGGCCGGGACGGGTCCTACGAGCAGTACGTC. It is translated as CAISDTGRDGSYEQYV.

This clonotype was seen ten or more times. The DNA for the CDR3 is TGCAGTGCTAGCCAGGGTGGGAACTATGGCTACACCTTC. Translation: CSASQGGNYGYTF. This rearrangement joins TRBV20-1 to TRBJ1-2; TRBD1 is a possible D gene (5 bases). With 3 bases removed from V and 2 bases from J, the gap between germline ends came to 10 bases. Per the germline V gene, CDR1 is DFQATT and CDR2 is SNEGSKA (reference sequence). The CDR3 loop spans 13 amino acids.

This clonotype has ten or more counts. V is TRBV5-5 and J is TRBJ1-2; D not resolved. V shed 0 bases and J shed 8 bases, with 17 bases lying between them. Germline V gene data show CDR1 as SGHKS and CDR2 as YYEKEE (reference sequence). The CDR3 is 15 residues long. CDR3 sequence: CASSLGISGSDGYTF. The CDR3 nucleotides are TGTGCCAGCAGCTTGGGTATCTCGGGGTCTGACGGCTACACCTTC. Supplemented by reference TRBV5-5 and TRBJ1-2, the full variable domain reads DAGVTQSPTHLIKTRGQQVTLRCSPISGHKSVSWYQQVLGQGPQFIFQYYEKEERGRGNFPDRFSARQFPNYSSELNVNALLLGDSALYLCASSLGISGSDGYTFGSGTRLTVV.

This clonotype has at least ten counts. This sequence joins TRBV6-1 and TRBJ2-7; D possibly matches TRBD1 or TRBD2 (5 bases each). The germline V gene encodes CDR1 MNHNS and CDR2 SASEGT. This CDR3 region has 13 residues. V was pared by 6 bases and J by 2 bases, with 11 bases between. The CDR3 nucleotides read TGTGCCAGCAGGGGACCTGCCGCCTACGAGCAGTACGTC. Amino acid sequence: CASRGPAAYEQYV.

This clonotype was detected only a few times. The J gene is TRBJ1-5, the V gene TRBV24-1, with TRBD1 matching 7 bases. This CDR3 contains 15 residues. CDR1 KGHDR and CDR2 SFDVKD come from the germline V gene. After removal of 3 bases from V and 4 bases from J, the junction contained 5 bases not matched to a gene. CDR3 sequence (DNA): TGTGCCACCAGTGATCCGGGACAGCGGAATCAGCCCCAGCATTTT. Encoded protein: CATSDPGQRNQPQHF.

Ten or more counts support this clonotype. The chain has TRBV9 and TRBJ1-2; TRBD1 might be the D (6 bases). The germline CDR1 and CDR2 sequences are SGDLS and YYNGEE. V was trimmed by 0 bases and J by 4 bases, leaving 13 bases between them. This CDR3 has 15 amino acids. The CDR3 sequence is CASSVGTASAYGYTF. As DNA, the CDR3 is TGTGCCAGCAGCGTAGGGACAGCCTCTGCCTATGGCTACACCTTC.

The sample holds a few counts of this clonotype. The V call is TRBV3-1, the J call TRBJ2-1, with D unclear. Deletions cut 8 bases from V and 7 bases from J, with 15 bases between. Germline loops: CDR1 LGHDT, CDR2 YNNKEL (reference sequence). The CDR3 loop spans 13 amino acids. The CDR3 is CASGRQELNEQFF. The CDR3 bases are TGTGCCAGCGGTAGGCAGGAGTTAAATGAGCAGTTCTTC.

The rearrangement uses TRBV5-1 and TRBJ1-1; 7 nucleotides agree with TRBD1. CDR3 length: 15 amino acids. V lost 2 bases to trimming and J lost 0 bases; unmatched junction nucleotides: 4. CDR1 and CDR2 (germline): SGHRS, YFSETQ. CDR3 in DNA: TGCGCCAGCAGCTTCGCCGGGACAGTGAACACTGAAGCTTTCTTT. This encodes CASSFAGTVNTEAFF.

At least ten counts were recorded for this clonotype. V gene TRBV30 combines with J gene TRBJ2-1; D gene ambiguous. This CDR3 is built from 12 residues. V was clipped by 1 base and J by 3 bases, with 4 bases between them. Per the germline V gene, CDR1 is GTSNPN and CDR2 is SVGIG (reference sequence). This chain's CDR3 is CAWSGLYNEQFF. The CDR3 coding sequence is TGTGCCTGGAGTGGACTCTACAATGAGCAGTTCTTC.

As for this clonotype: A much larger clone differs from this one at a single base, so this may be a read error. This rearrangement joins TRBV27 to TRBJ2-7; 9 bases are a match to TRBD1. The CDR3 contains 15 residues. V lost 11 bases to trimming and J lost 2 bases; unmatched junction nucleotides: 13. Germline CDR1 MNHEY, CDR2 SMNVEV (reference sequence). CDR3 in DNA: TGTGCCCCCGACAGAGGACAGGGGAATCCCTACGAGCAGTACGTC. Translating it yields CAPDRGQGNPYEQYV.

J is TRBJ2-3 and V is TRBV9; tentative D call: TRBD2 (6 bases). V gave up 1 base and J gave up 0 bases, with 9 bases separating them. The germline CDR1 and CDR2 sequences are SGDLS and YYNGEE. This CDR3 contains 15 residues. This chain's CDR3 is CASSVSGPSTDTQYF. The CDR3 nucleotides are TGTGCCAGCAGCGTAAGCGGGCCTAGCACAGATACGCAGTATTTT.

This clonotype has ten or more counts. The chain joins TRBV20-1 to TRBJ2-1; D could derive from TRBD1 or TRBD2 (5 bases each). The CDR3 spans 13 residues. The germline gives CDR1 DFQATT, CDR2 SNEGSKA (reference sequence). The V end lost 4 bases, the J end lost 4 bases, and 11 bases lay between the germline ends. In DNA, the CDR3 is TGCAGTGCTAAGGGGCGAGGGTACAATGAGCAGTTCTTC. Its protein is CSAKGRGYNEQFF.

This chain links TRBV28 with TRBJ2-7, with 8 bases lining up with TRBD1. This CDR3 region has 16 residues. In germline, CDR1 is MDHEN, CDR2 SYDVKM. V shed 5 bases and J 6 bases; nucleotides not matched to a gene: 15. Here the CDR3 DNA reads TGTGCCAGCAGTCTGGGGGATGAGACAGGGGCGGGCGAGCAGTACTTC. This encodes CASSLGDETGAGEQYF.

There are a few counts of this clonotype. The rearrangement joins TRBV5-6 to TRBJ2-7; D gene ambiguous. The CDR3 loop spans 14 amino acids. In germline, CDR1 is SGHDT, CDR2 YYEEEE. Deletions cut 0 bases from V and 1 base from J, with 8 bases between. The CDR3 loop is CASSLAGWSYEQYF. DNA of the CDR3: TGTGCCAGCAGCTTGGCCGGGTGGTCCTACGAGCAGTACTTC.

This clonotype was observed a handful of times. The CDR3 nucleotides are TGCGCCAGGGGAACGGGTTGGGACGGCTACACCTTC. Translating gives CARGTGWDGYTF. The rearrangement joins TRBV10-1 to TRBJ1-2, with D perhaps matching TRBD1 (5 bases). The germline V and J ends were trimmed by 9 bases and 8 bases, with 16 bases remaining between them. Germline CDR1 is WNHNN and CDR2 is SYGVQD (reference sequence). This CDR3 spans 12 amino acids.

J is TRBJ1-1 and V is TRBV6-1; no clear D gene. The CDR3 extends over 13 amino acids. The V gene's germline CDR1 is MNHNS and CDR2 SASEGT. The V end lost 7 bases, the J end lost 4 bases, and 13 bases lay between the germline ends. Written as DNA, the CDR3 is TGTGCCAGCAATCGGGAGTATACCACTGAAGCTTTCTTT. Its protein product is CASNREYTTEAFF.

The CDR3 here is CASKPGQGLSLISTFF. CDR3 DNA: TGTGCCAGTAAGCCGGGACAGGGATTGTCTCTCATCTCGACTTTCTTT. This chain joins TRBV19 and TRBJ1-1, with 9 bases fitting TRBD1. There are 16 residues in the CDR3. Per germline, CDR1 LNHDA and CDR2 SQIVND (reference sequence). V gave up 7 bases and J gave up 12 bases; unmatched junction bases: 21.

The chain links TRBV5-1 to TRBJ2-7; TRBD1 matches 7 bases. V shed 4 bases and J 5 bases; nucleotides not matched to a gene: 9. The CDR3 is 14 residues long. The germline V gene encodes CDR1 SGHRS and CDR2 YFSETQ. The CDR3, as DNA: TGCGCCAGCAGCGCCGGACAGGCACTCGACGAGCAGTACTTC. Its translation is CASSAGQALDEQYF.

This clonotype has just a few counts. The chain carries TRBV20-1 and TRBJ2-7; D tentatively fits TRBD1 or TRBD2 (7 bases each). V was clipped by 6 bases and J by 9 bases, with 27 bases between them. There are 15 residues in the CDR3. Germline-derived CDR1 and CDR2 are DFQATT and SNEGSKA (reference sequence). CDR3 loop: CSAAPQGGRLAVQYF. CDR3 sequence (DNA): TGCAGTGCGGCACCTCAAGGGGGCCGGCTAGCGGTGCAGTACTTC.

This chain connects TRBV6-1 to TRBJ2-6; D gene uncertain. Germline V gives CDR1 MNHNS, CDR2 SASEGT. V lost 7 bases to trimming and J lost 0 bases, with 16 bases between them. The CDR3 loop spans 17 amino acids. The CDR3 is CASTLGRSYSGANVLTF. The CDR3 bases are TGTGCCAGCACCCTTGGCAGGAGCTACTCTGGGGCCAACGTCCTGACTTTC.

With regard to this clonotype: Germline and junction disagree at one end, which may indicate a read error. In DNA, the CDR3 is TGTGCCAGCAGCCCTCGGGACAATTTCATGAACACTGGAGCTTTCTTT. Amino acid sequence: CASSPRDNFMNTGAFF. The genes are TRBV7-9 and TRBJ1-1; weak D call: TRBD1 (6 bases). Germline V gene sequence: CDR1 SEHNR, CDR2 FQNEAQ (reference sequence). The CDR3 has 16 amino acids.